The 19 T cell receptor beta chains given below trace back to one sample, sequenced in a study of T cell repertoires in cytomegalovirus infection. TCRdb fed the reads into MiXCR, producing one record per CDR3 protein. The sample records some 100,000 distinct CDR3 sequences, less than 25% being singletons. Sequencing was done on a sample of CD8+ T cells from PBMCs. All receptors come from a human donor in good health (CMV status not recorded). Some clones in this sample may be carry-over from other donors' samples.

This clonotype was seen more than once but under ten times. CDR3 DNA: TGTGCCAGCAGTGAAGAGTATGGGACTACCCCCTACAATGAGCAGTTCTTC. Translation gives CASSEEYGTTPYNEQFF. The J gene is TRBJ2-1, the V gene TRBV2, with 7 bases identical to TRBD2. Trimming removed 1 base from V and 2 bases from J; junction bases left unmatched: 8. This CDR3 contains 17 residues. From germline, CDR1 is SNHLY and CDR2 FYNNEI.

The chain recombines TRBV12-3 or TRBV12-4 with TRBJ2-1; D unresolved. The CDR3 runs 14 residues. The V and J ends lost 8 bases and 6 bases respectively, with 17 bases between them. The CDR3 is CASGSERRRNEQFF. As DNA, the CDR3 is TGTGCCAGCGGATCAGAGAGGCGGCGCAATGAGCAGTTCTTC.

This clonotype appeared a few times. This chain joins TRBV28 and TRBJ2-1, with 11 nucleotides matching TRBD2. The V segment lost 6 bases and the J segment 3 bases; nucleotides outside the gene matches: 7. The CDR3 runs to 16 residues. CDR1 is MDHEN and CDR2 is SYDVKM in the germline V gene. The CDR3 DNA is TGTGCCAGCAGAGTTAGCGGGGGGGCCGGCTACAATGAGCAGTTCTTC. The encoded protein is CASRVSGGAGYNEQFF.

This rearrangement joins TRBV6-2 or TRBV6-3 to TRBJ2-7; 9 nucleotides line up with TRBD2. Losses at the gene ends were 7 bases for V and 3 bases for J; bases not matched to a gene: 7. Germline values: CDR1 MNHEY, CDR2 SVGEGT. The CDR3 contains 14 residues. The CDR3 DNA follows: TGTGCCAGCACCCCGGGACTAGCCTTCTACGAGCAGTACTTC. As protein: CASTPGLAFYEQYF.

This clonotype appeared many times. This sequence joins TRBV6-2 or TRBV6-3 and TRBJ1-5; a weak D match, TRBD1 (5 bases). From germline, CDR1 is MNHEY and CDR2 SVGEGT. The germline V and J ends were trimmed by 7 bases and 3 bases, with 16 bases remaining between them. The CDR3 covers 15 residues. In DNA, the CDR3 is TGTGCCAGCACCCGGGGAGGACAAGTCAATCAGCCCCAGCATTTT. It encodes CASTRGGQVNQPQHF.

This clonotype occurred a few times. The chain couples TRBV7-6 to TRBJ1-1; D may be TRBD1 (5 bases). V gave up 5 bases and J gave up 3 bases, with 13 bases separating them. The CDR3 covers 14 residues. Germline V gives CDR1 SGHVS, CDR2 FNYEAQ. CDR3 in amino acids: CASSPIGGDTEAFF. CDR3 bases: TGTGCCAGCAGCCCCATTGGGGGGGACACTGAAGCTTTCTTT.

Many counts were recorded for this clonotype. The chain uses TRBV28 and TRBJ2-7, with D unresolved. Trimming left V 7 bases short and J 0 bases short, with 13 bases between. CDR1 is MDHEN and CDR2 is SYDVKM in the germline V gene. The CDR3 consists of 14 residues. CDR3 in DNA: TGTGCCAGCAATACCAAGTTGAGCTCCTACGAGCAGTACTTC. Translated: CASNTKLSSYEQYF.

J is TRBJ2-7 and V is TRBV28, with D hard to call. The CDR3 totals 11 residues. Deletions cut 7 bases from V and 4 bases from J, with 8 bases between. Germline CDR1 MDHEN, CDR2 SYDVKM. Written as DNA, the CDR3 is TGTGCCAGCACTCTCGGGTACGAGCAGTACTTC. Translation gives CASTLGYEQYF.

This clonotype was recorded a few times. V usage is TRBV3-1 and J usage is TRBJ2-7; TRBD1 aligns across 9 bases. Trimming cost V 0 bases and J 6 bases; bases outside gene matches: 3. CDR1 and CDR2 (germline): LGHDT, YNNKEL (reference sequence). The CDR3 loop spans 14 amino acids. CDR3 in DNA: TGTGCCAGCAGCCAAGACGGGACAGGGTTCGAGCAGTACTTC. Translation: CASSQDGTGFEQYF.

A few counts support this clonotype. The rearrangement uses TRBV4-3 and TRBJ2-2, with D unclear. V was cut by 0 bases and J by 9 bases, with 8 bases left in between. The germline V gene has CDR1 LGHNA and CDR2 YSLEER. This CDR3 is built from 13 residues. The CDR3 DNA is TGCGCCAGCAGCCAAGATGTAGGCTGGGAGCTGTTTTTT. Residues: CASSQDVGWELFF.

This clonotype was seen a few times. The rearrangement joins TRBV7-9 to TRBJ2-5, with 8 bases fitting TRBD2. V trimming: 6 bases; J trimming: 5 bases; junction bases outside the gene matches: 20. CDR3 length: 18 amino acids. CDR1 SEHNR and CDR2 FQNEAQ come from the germline V gene (reference sequence). Here the CDR3 reads CASSYPALGGGSKETQYF. For the CDR3, the DNA is TGTGCCAGCAGTTACCCCGCCCTCGGGGGGGGATCAAAGGAGACCCAGTACTTC.

This clonotype was seen a few times. The gene calls are TRBV20-1 and TRBJ1-5; 9 bases fit TRBD1. CDR3 length equals 18 residues. V lost 0 bases to trimming and J lost 2 bases; unmatched junction nucleotides: 11. The germline CDR1 and CDR2 sequences are DFQATT and SNEGSKA (reference sequence). CDR3 residues: CSARDWGQGIGGNQPQHF. The CDR3 DNA reads as TGCAGTGCTAGAGATTGGGGACAGGGAATAGGGGGCAATCAGCCCCAGCATTTT.

This clonotype was seen many times. The chain employs TRBV10-1 and TRBJ2-7; 8 bases agree with TRBD1. This CDR3 has 14 amino acids. Germline V gene data show CDR1 as WNHNN and CDR2 as SYGVQD (reference sequence). V lost 4 bases, J lost 3 bases, and 5 bases stayed unmatched. The CDR3 coding sequence is TGCGCCAGCAGTGGGGGAGACAGGGGCTACGAGCAGTACTTC. Its protein product is CASSGGDRGYEQYF.

The sample holds many counts of this clonotype. CDR3 bases: TGTGCCACGGCACAGGGCGCAACCGGGGAGCTGTTTTTT. Protein: CATAQGATGELFF. The rearrangement links TRBV7-8 to TRBJ2-2; D is perhaps TRBD1 (6 bases). Germline CDR1 SGHVS, CDR2 FQNEAQ. V was trimmed by 10 bases and J by 5 bases, leaving 14 bases between them. This CDR3 has 13 amino acids.

Remarks on this clonotype: This may be a read error, as it is one base from a much larger clone. The chain is built from TRBV12-3 or TRBV12-4 and TRBJ2-7; D unresolved. V dropped 1 base and J dropped 3 bases, with 7 bases sitting between them. This CDR3 comprises 13 residues. Here the CDR3 reads CASSLGHIYEQYF. In nucleotides, the CDR3 is TGTGCCAGCAGTTTAGGGCATATCTACGAGCAGTACTTC.

This clonotype was detected many times. The chain employs TRBV11-3 and TRBJ1-1; D remains unclear. V was shortened by 5 bases and J by 2 bases, with 12 bases between the two germline ends. Germline assignment: CDR1 SGHNT and CDR2 YENEEA. The CDR3 runs to 14 residues. The CDR3 DNA sequence: TGTGCCAGCAGCCTAGTCGAGAGAAACACTGAAGCTTTCTTT. Amino acids: CASSLVERNTEAFF. Variable domain in full (rest from reference TRBV11-3 and TRBJ1-1): EAGVVQSPRYKIIEKKQPVAFWCNPISGHNTLYWYLQNLGQGPELLIRYENEEAVDDSQLPKDRFSAERLKGVDSTLKIQPAELGDSAVYLCASSLVERNTEAFFGQGTRLTVV.

The chain links TRBV20-1 to TRBJ2-7; a weak D match, TRBD2 (6 bases). V was pared by 0 bases and J by 1 base, with 10 bases between. CDR3 length: 14 residues. Germline CDR1 DFQATT, CDR2 SNEGSKA (reference sequence). CDR3 nucleotides: TGCAGTGCTAGAGATTTTAGCGGATCCTACGAGCAGTACTTC. Its protein is CSARDFSGSYEQYF.

The chain employs TRBV7-8 and TRBJ1-5, with D tentatively TRBD1 (6 bases). The CDR3 extends over 14 amino acids. V lost 5 bases and J lost 0, with 8 bases in between. Germline V CDR1 and CDR2: SGHVS, FQNEAQ. CDR3 in amino acids: CASSPGVSNQPQHF. The CDR3 bases are TGTGCCAGCAGCCCAGGGGTTAGCAATCAGCCCCAGCATTTT. Full variable domain (remainder filled in from reference TRBV7-8 and TRBJ1-5): GAGVSQSPRYKVAKRGQDVALRCDPISGHVSLFWYQQALGQGPEFLTYFQNEAQLDKSGLPSDRFFAERPEGSVSTLKIQRTQQEDSAVYLCASSPGVSNQPQHFGDGTRLSIL.

J is TRBJ2-7 and V is TRBV11-2; D may match TRBD1 or TRBD2 (5 bases each). CDR1 is SGHAT and CDR2 is FQNNGV in the germline V gene. The CDR3 runs 16 residues. The V end lost 1 base, the J end lost 0 bases, and 13 bases lay between the germline ends. The CDR3 is CASSLGEGWVSYEQYF. The CDR3 nucleotides are TGTGCCAGCAGCTTAGGCGAGGGGTGGGTCTCCTACGAGCAGTACTTC.